Listed below are T cell receptor beta chains from one sample, sequenced in a study of control samples from healthy donors and cancer patients. Profiled with immunoSEQ multiplex PCR; TCRdb holds only in-frame clones, not every one. The sample has about 110,000 clones, approximately 88% seen once; the top ten hold 3.7%. What was sequenced was PBMCs. The receptors here all came from a woman aged 60-75 years with lung cancer. CDR3s include the opening cysteine and the closing phenylalanine or tryptophan. D genes are given only for firm matches. Size values are once, few and many counts, or a class for expanded clones, and some rows have none.

J gene,V gene,D gene,clone size,CDR3 DNA,CDR3 protein
TRBJ1-5,TRBV30,NA,NA,TGTGCCTGGACCCAAGGTGTACAGATCAATCAGCCCCAGCATTTT,CAWTQGVQINQPQHF
TRBJ1-3,TRBV5-4,NA,once,TGTGCCAGCAGCTTGTGGGGCACTGGAAACACCATATATTTT,CASSLWGTGNTIYF
TRBJ2-5,TRBV13,NA,NA,TGTGCCAGCAGCTTTTCCGGGACCCAGTACTTC,CASSFSGTQYF
TRBJ2-3,TRBV6-5,NA,NA,TGTGCCAGCAGCGCCGGTCCTAGCACAGATACGCAGTATTTT,CASSAGPSTDTQYF
TRBJ1-3,TRBV6-2/TRBV6-3,TRBD1,NA,TGTGCCAGCAGTTACTCCGGGACAGAGGGTTTCTCTGGAAACACCATATATTTT,CASSYSGTEGFSGNTIYF
TRBJ1-6,TRBV4-1,NA,NA,TGCGCCAGCAGCCAATCGGACAGCTATGGATCACCCCTCCACTTT,CASSQSDSYGSPLHF
TRBJ1-3,TRBV5-1,NA,once,TGCGCCAGCAGCTTGGCTAGCTCTGGAAACACCATATATTTT,CASSLASSGNTIYF
TRBJ1-2,TRBV27,TRBD1,NA,TGTGCCAGCAGTTTAGGCGGGACAGATGCCTTCGGGGTGTTAAGATTC,CASSLGGTDAFGVLRF
TRBJ1-4,TRBV7-9,NA,NA,TGTGCCAGCAGGGACAGCGAAGGGGAAAAACTGTTTTTT,CASRDSEGEKLFF
TRBJ2-5,TRBV24-1,NA,NA,TGTGCCACCAGTGATCCGTGGCTGGAAGAGACCCAGTACTTC,CATSDPWLEETQYF
TRBJ1-2,TRBV24-1,TRBD1,NA,TGTGCCACCAGTGATTCGAGGGAGGGGGCAGGTGGCTACACCTTC,CATSDSREGAGGYTF
TRBJ2-3,TRBV5-1,NA,NA,TGCGCCAGCAGCTGGACAACTAGAACAGATACGCAGTATTTT,CASSWTTRTDTQYF
TRBJ1-5,TRBV4-1,TRBD1,NA,TGCGCCAGCAGCCAAGAGAATTGGGGGACAGGGGATCAGCCCCAGCATTTT,CASSQENWGTGDQPQHF
TRBJ2-5,TRBV29-1,NA,NA,TGCAGCGTTGAAGCGGCGGTGGGGCAAGAGACCCAGTACTTC,CSVEAAVGQETQYF
TRBJ1-1,TRBV18,NA,NA,TGTGCCAGCTCACCCGATACTTCGAACACTGAAGCTTTCTTT,CASSPDTSNTEAFF
TRBJ1-1,TRBV29-1,NA,NA,TGCAGCGTTGGAGTGGGGGACGGTAACACTGAAGCTTTCTTT,CSVGVGDGNTEAFF
TRBJ1-1,TRBV19,NA,NA,TGTGCCACTTCCGTCGGTCCGAACACTGAAGCTTTCTTT,CATSVGPNTEAFF
TRBJ1-1,TRBV19,NA,once,TGTGCCAGTAGTTTGGGGGACACTGAAGCTTTCTTT,CASSLGDTEAFF
TRBJ1-2,TRBV10-3,NA,NA,TGTGCCATCAGTGACCCCCAGGCCCAGACCCTCCAGGAGAGCTATGGCTACACCTTC,CAISDPQAQTLQESYGYTF
TRBJ1-2,TRBV19,NA,NA,TGTGCCAGTACAACGGACAGATACTATGGCTACACCTTC,CASTTDRYYGYTF
TRBJ2-3,TRBV7-3,NA,NA,TGTGCCAGCAGCTTAACGTTTCAGGGGAGAGAGGGCACAGATACGCAGTATTTT,CASSLTFQGREGTDTQYF
TRBJ1-2,TRBV27,TRBD1,once,TGTGCCAGCAGTTCGGGACAGGGTAATGGCTACACCTTC,CASSSGQGNGYTF
TRBJ1-1,TRBV2,NA,NA,TGTGCCAGCCGGGGATTACAGGGTGAAGCTTTCTTT,CASRGLQGEAFF
TRBJ2-1,TRBV5-1,NA,NA,TGCGCCAGCAGCTTGGTGGCCGAGACCTACAATGAGCAGTTCTTC,CASSLVAETYNEQFF
TRBJ2-6,TRBV5-1,NA,NA,TGCGCCAGCAGCTTCGAAGCGAGAGGGGCCAACGTCCTGACTTTC,CASSFEARGANVLTF
TRBJ1-4,TRBV12-3/TRBV12-4,NA,NA,TGTGCCAGCGCAACTAATGAAAAACTGTTTTTT,CASATNEKLFF
TRBJ1-1,TRBV3-1/TRBV3-2,NA,few,TGTGCCAGCAGCCAAGGAACAGGGTTAGGGGCTATGAACACTGAAGCTTTCTTT,CASSQGTGLGAMNTEAFF
TRBJ2-7,TRBV5-8,NA,NA,TGTGCCAGCAGCCCTAACTACGAGCAGTACTTC,CASSPNYEQYF
TRBJ1-1,TRBV5-4,NA,NA,TGTGCCAGCAGCTTTCAAGGGAGTACTGAAGCTTTCTTT,CASSFQGSTEAFF
TRBJ2-6,TRBV30,TRBD1,NA,TGTGCCTACTACAGGGGGCGCTTAGGCCCTGGGGCCAACGTCCTGACTTTC,CAYYRGRLGPGANVLTF
TRBJ2-2,TRBV18,NA,NA,TGTGCCAGCTCACCACCCTCCACACGCGGGGAGCTGTTTTTT,CASSPPSTRGELFF
TRBJ1-1,TRBV6-5,TRBD1,NA,TGTGCCAGCCTCTCAGGGGGGAACACTGAAGCTTTCTTT,CASLSGGNTEAFF
TRBJ1-2,TRBV6-5,NA,NA,TGTGCCAGCAGTTACGACAGTTCTAACTATGGCTACACCTTC,CASSYDSSNYGYTF
TRBJ2-1,TRBV5-4,NA,few,TGTGCCAGCAGCTCTGAGACTAGTGGGAATGAGCAGTTCTTC,CASSSETSGNEQFF
TRBJ1-5,TRBV5-1,NA,once,TGCGCCAGCAGCCCGAGTGGGGAGAGAGGGCCCCAGCATTTT,CASSPSGERGPQHF
TRBJ1-1,TRBV7-2,NA,NA,TGTGCCAGCAGCTTGGGGGGTACGGGCACTGAAGCTTTCTTT,CASSLGGTGTEAFF
TRBJ2-5,TRBV20-1,NA,NA,TGCAGCGGGGGTCCGCCAGAGACCCAGTACTTC,CSGGPPETQYF
TRBJ1-2,TRBV19,TRBD1,NA,TGTGCCAGTAGTATGGGGGACAGAAACTATGGCTACACCTTC,CASSMGDRNYGYTF
TRBJ2-1,TRBV2,TRBD2,NA,TGTGCCAGCAGTGGGACTAGCGGGTACAATGAGCAGTTCTTC,CASSGTSGYNEQFF